The 26 T cell receptor beta chains listed next were all sequenced from one sample in a study of blood T cell repertoires in COVID-19. Only in-frame clones appear in the TCRdb table, and some are missing; sequencing was by immunoSEQ multiplex PCR. The sample records more than 150,000 clones, more than 75% being singletons. The sample was peripheral blood. These receptor sequences come from a man between 35 and 55 years old with active or convalescent COVID-19.

Points on this clone: Other DNA sequences in this specimen translate into the identical CDR3. The chain carries TRBV19 and TRBJ1-2; D might be TRBD1 (6 bases). The CDR3 is 13 residues long. Germline assignment: CDR1 LNHDA and CDR2 SQIVND (reference sequence). V was trimmed by 8 bases and J by 4 bases, leaving 14 bases between them. The CDR3: CASSPDSFYGYTF. In DNA, the CDR3 is TGTGCCAGTTCCCCGGACAGCTTCTATGGCTACACCTTC.

With respect to this clone: Other nucleotide sequences in the sample specify the same CDR3. This chain uses TRBV2 with TRBJ1-5; 7 nucleotides agree with TRBD1. V lost 6 bases to trimming and J lost 5 bases; unmatched junction nucleotides: 7. The germline V gene encodes CDR1 SNHLY and CDR2 FYNNEI. CDR3 length: 14 residues. The CDR3 region has the DNA TGTGCCAGCAGAAAAGACAGGGACGATCAGCCCCAGCATTTT. Protein: CASRKDRDDQPQHF.

This clone was picked up a small number of times. The V gene is TRBV10-3, the J gene TRBJ1-4; 7 bases fit TRBD1. The J segment lost 10 bases and the V segment lost 4 bases, leaving 3 bases of the junction unmatched. The CDR3 extends over 12 amino acids. Germline V gives CDR1 ENHRY, CDR2 SYGVKD. The CDR3 bases are TGTGCCATCAGTGGGACAGGCGCAAAACTGTTTTTT. This encodes CAISGTGAKLFF.

Written as DNA, the CDR3 is TGTGCCAGCAGTTCCAGGGGTTGGTCGGAAGGCTACACCTTC. Translation: CASSSRGWSEGYTF. V gene TRBV27 combines with J gene TRBJ1-2; possible D gene TRBD1, 6 bases. Trimming cost V 4 bases and J 8 bases, with 17 bases left between them. The CDR3 spans 14 residues. Germline CDR1 and CDR2: MNHEY and SMNVEV (reference sequence).

The rearrangement joins TRBV2 to TRBJ2-2, with TRBD2 as a possible D gene (5 bases). Germline V CDR1 and CDR2: SNHLY, FYNNEI. This CDR3 is built from 15 residues. Trimming took off 3 bases at V and 5 bases at J, with 13 bases between the two ends. CDR3 residues: CASSDVSGQTGELFF. The DNA of the CDR3 is TGTGCCAGCAGTGACGTCAGCGGTCAAACCGGGGAGCTGTTTTTT.

The chain links TRBV4-1 to TRBJ2-3; 11 bases fit TRBD2. Germline-derived CDR1 and CDR2 are MGHRA and YSYEKL. Losses at the gene ends were 5 bases for V and 1 base for J; bases not matched to a gene: 2. This CDR3 comprises 15 residues. Here the CDR3 reads CASSAGLAGTDTQYF. For the CDR3, the DNA is TGCGCCAGCAGCGCGGGACTAGCGGGCACAGATACGCAGTATTTT.

This clone was seen just once. V is TRBV4-2 and J is TRBJ1-5, with D perhaps TRBD1 (6 bases). Per the germline V gene, CDR1 is LGHNA and CDR2 is YNFKEQ. Trimming left V 0 bases short and J 7 bases short, with 13 bases between. The CDR3 spans 15 residues. CDR3 loop: CASSQDLGARQPQHF. The CDR3 DNA reads TGTGCCAGCAGCCAAGATCTGGGGGCCCGGCAGCCCCAGCATTTT.

The chain links TRBV18 to TRBJ1-3; TRBD1 matches 8 bases. J lost 3 bases, V lost 0 bases, and 7 bases had no gene match. Looked up from germline, CDR1 is KGHSH and CDR2 is LQKENI. The CDR3 is 17 residues long. CDR3 loop: CASSPPAQGAGGNTIYF. As DNA, the CDR3 is TGTGCCAGCTCACCACCGGCGCAGGGGGCTGGTGGAAACACCATATATTTT.

V usage is TRBV28 and J usage is TRBJ1-3; D is undetermined. Germline V gene sequence: CDR1 MDHEN, CDR2 SYDVKM. Deletions cut 6 bases from V and 0 bases from J, with 18 bases between. There are 17 residues in the CDR3. For the CDR3, the DNA is TGTGCCAGCAGCAAGATCCACACGGGAAGCTCTGGAAACACCATATATTTT. It yields the protein CASSKIHTGSSGNTIYF.

This rearrangement joins TRBV6-6 to TRBJ2-7; tentative D call: TRBD1 (6 bases). The germline V gene has CDR1 MNHNY and CDR2 SVGAGI (reference sequence). The CDR3 loop spans 15 amino acids. V shed 5 bases and J shed 0 bases, with 14 bases lying between them. In nucleotides, the CDR3 is TGTGCCAGCAGTATGCCGAGACAGGCCTCCTACGAGCAGTACTTC. Translated, it gives CASSMPRQASYEQYF.

This chain uses TRBV2 with TRBJ2-2; TRBD2 matches at 7 bases. The V segment lost 1 base and the J segment 1 base; nucleotides outside the gene matches: 3. The V gene's germline CDR1 is SNHLY and CDR2 FYNNEI. The CDR3 is 16 residues long. The CDR3 nucleotides read TGTGCCAGCAGTGAAGAGACGGGGGGGAACACCGGGGAGCTGTTTTTT. It specifies CASSEETGGNTGELFF. The full variable domain, in which reference TRBV2 and TRBJ2-2 provide the parts outside the CDR3, is EPEVTQTPSHQVTQMGQEVILRCVPISNHLYFYWYRQILGQKVEFLVSFYNNEISEKSEIFDDQFSVERPDGSNFTLKIRSTKLEDSAMYFCASSEETGGNTGELFFGEGSRLTVL.

This clone was picked up one time. The chain combines TRBV3-1 (or the pseudogene TRBV3-2) with TRBJ1-1; D is unclear. Germline V gene data show CDR1 as LGHDT and CDR2 as YNNKEL (reference sequence). Trimming stripped 2 bases from V and 3 bases from J, with 13 bases between. This CDR3 region has 15 residues. This CDR3 is CASSQRVRADTEAFF. CDR3 nucleotides: TGTGCCAGCAGCCAAAGAGTGAGGGCGGACACTGAAGCTTTCTTT.

V and J are TRBV28 and TRBJ2-7, with D perhaps matching TRBD2 (7 bases). CDR1 is MDHEN, CDR2 SYDVKM, per germline. Trimming shortened V by 7 bases and J by 7 bases, and 26 bases separated the two germline ends. The CDR3 has 16 amino acids. CDR3 bases: TGTGCCAGCACCCCCCCGGGGGGCCTCGGGGGTCAGGAGCAGTACTTC. Amino acid sequence: CASTPPGGLGGQEQYF.

This clone is a singleton in its sample. The V gene is TRBV19, the J gene TRBJ2-1; 7 nucleotides match TRBD1. CDR1 is LNHDA, CDR2 SQIVND, per germline (reference sequence). The CDR3 covers 16 residues. V dropped 10 bases and J dropped 5; count of bases not matched to a gene: 17. The CDR3 DNA reads TGTGCCACTTCATTTAGACAGGGATCCCTCCACAATGAGCAGTTCTTC. Protein product: CATSFRQGSLHNEQFF.

A few counts support this clone. The chain links TRBV28 to TRBJ1-2, with D possibly TRBD1 on 5 matching bases. Trimming took 6 bases from V and 4 from J, leaving 15 bases between them. The CDR3 consists of 14 residues. The germline CDR1 and CDR2 sequences are MDHEN and SYDVKM. CDR3 in DNA: TGTGCCAGCAGGGACATACCCGCATTCTATGGCTACACCTTC. This gives the protein CASRDIPAFYGYTF.

The chain links TRBV6-5 to TRBJ2-2, with 8 positions matching TRBD2. V lost 2 bases and J lost 0; bases outside the gene matches: 2. In germline, CDR1 is MNHEY, CDR2 SVGAGI. There are 16 residues in the CDR3. The DNA of the CDR3 is TGTGCCAGCAGTTACGGCGGGGGGCCGAACACCGGGGAGCTGTTTTTT. Encoded protein: CASSYGGGPNTGELFF.

The chain combines TRBV9 with TRBJ2-1, with 7 bases that match TRBD1. Germline V gives CDR1 SGDLS, CDR2 YYNGEE. V dropped 2 bases and J dropped 8; count of bases not matched to a gene: 4. CDR3 length: 13 residues. CDR3 DNA: TGTGCCAGCAGCGTCCGACAGGGCGATGAGCAGTTCTTC. Protein sequence: CASSVRQGDEQFF.

This chain connects TRBV5-1 to TRBJ1-6; 7 bases align to TRBD1. This CDR3 spans 17 amino acids. V trimming: 3 bases; J trimming: 5 bases; junction bases outside the gene matches: 11. The germline V gene encodes CDR1 SGHRS and CDR2 YFSETQ. The CDR3 sequence: CASSWTAGTEDNSPLHF. DNA for the CDR3: TGCGCCAGCAGCTGGACGGCCGGGACAGAAGATAATTCACCCCTCCACTTT. The complete variable domain, with remaining parts taken from reference TRBV5-1 and TRBJ1-6, reads KAGVTQTPRYLIKTRGQQVTLSCSPISGHRSVSWYQQTPGQGLQFLFEYFSETQRNKGNFPGRFSGRQFSNSRSEMNVSTLELGDSALYLCASSWTAGTEDNSPLHFGNGTRLTVT.

The chain couples TRBV7-8 to TRBJ1-2, with 7 bases lining up with TRBD1. Germline V gives CDR1 SGHVS, CDR2 FQNEAQ. The J segment lost 11 bases and the V segment lost 6 bases, leaving 24 bases of the junction unmatched. The CDR3 extends over 17 amino acids. The CDR3 loop reads CASSLRTGTASLGGYTF. The CDR3 bases are TGTGCCAGCAGTCTGCGCACCGGGACAGCCTCCCTGGGGGGTTACACCTTC.

The V call is TRBV27, the J call TRBJ1-6; D is unresolved. There are 16 residues in the CDR3. Germline CDR1 reads MNHEY; CDR2 reads SMNVEV (reference sequence). V lost 3 bases, J lost 7 bases, and 16 bases lay in between. For the CDR3, the DNA is TGTGCCAGCAGTTTCGGGGAGCGGTGGAGGAATTCACCCCTCCACTTT. It specifies CASSFGERWRNSPLHF.

The genes are TRBV27 and TRBJ1-5, with D possibly TRBD1 on 6 matching bases. The CDR3 sequence is 19 residues long. Trimming left V 0 bases short and J 0 bases short, with 18 bases between. Germline V CDR1 and CDR2: MNHEY, SMNVEV (reference sequence). DNA of the CDR3: TGTGCCAGCAGTTTATCAGGGGGTTGGGCAGGTGATAGCAATCAGCCCCAGCATTTT. Its translation is CASSLSGGWAGDSNQPQHF.

V usage is TRBV5-4 and J usage is TRBJ2-1, with a tentative D call TRBD1 (5 bases). Deletions cut 4 bases from V and 0 bases from J, with 11 bases between. The CDR3 runs to 15 residues. Germline V CDR1 and CDR2: SGHNT, YYREEE (reference sequence). The CDR3 bases are TGTGCCAGCAGCGGTAGTGGGGCCTCCTACAATGAGCAGTTCTTC. Translated, it gives CASSGSGASYNEQFF.

V gene TRBV30 combines with J gene TRBJ1-5, with 7 bases lining up with TRBD1. The CDR3 is made up of 15 amino acids. The trim removed 4 bases at V and 0 bases at J, leaving 6 bases unmatched. CDR1 GTSNPN and CDR2 SVGIG come from the germline V gene (reference sequence). The CDR3 sequence is CAWKGTEHSNQPQHF. The CDR3 DNA sequence: TGTGCCTGGAAGGGGACAGAACATAGCAATCAGCCCCAGCATTTT. Drawing the rest from reference TRBV30 and TRBJ1-5, the complete variable domain is SQTIHQWPATLVQPVGSPLSLECTVEGTSNPNLYWYRQAAGRGLQLLFYSVGIGQISSEVPQNLSASRPQDRQFILSSKKLLLSDSGFYLCAWKGTEHSNQPQHFGDGTRLSIL.

V is TRBV27 and J is TRBJ2-2; D remains unclear. The CDR3 is 14 amino acids. Germline V gene data show CDR1 as MNHEY and CDR2 as SMNVEV (reference sequence). The germline V and J ends were trimmed by 4 bases and 6 bases, with 12 bases remaining between them. In nucleotides, the CDR3 is TGTGCCAGCAGTTACCGGTATGGTCCCGGGGAGCTGTTTTTT. Protein sequence: CASSYRYGPGELFF.

This clone has a handful of counts. The chain carries TRBV2 and TRBJ1-2; no clear D. The CDR3 is made up of 16 amino acids. Germline CDR1 SNHLY, CDR2 FYNNEI. V lost 2 bases, J lost 8 bases, and 21 bases lay in between. The CDR3, as DNA: TGTGCCAGCAGTGAATTGGCCTTCGCAACGGGCGGGGGCTACACCTTC. It is translated as CASSELAFATGGGYTF.

This clone came up once. The V and J genes are TRBV5-6 and TRBJ2-7, with 10 bases identical to TRBD2. Germline values: CDR1 SGHDT, CDR2 YYEEEE. The ends lost 3 bases at V and 2 bases at J; junction bases unmatched: 8. The CDR3 extends over 16 amino acids. The CDR3 nucleotides are TGTGCCAGCAGCTCCCCTCCCCTAGCGGGGGCCTACGAGCAGTACTTC. Protein product: CASSSPPLAGAYEQYF.